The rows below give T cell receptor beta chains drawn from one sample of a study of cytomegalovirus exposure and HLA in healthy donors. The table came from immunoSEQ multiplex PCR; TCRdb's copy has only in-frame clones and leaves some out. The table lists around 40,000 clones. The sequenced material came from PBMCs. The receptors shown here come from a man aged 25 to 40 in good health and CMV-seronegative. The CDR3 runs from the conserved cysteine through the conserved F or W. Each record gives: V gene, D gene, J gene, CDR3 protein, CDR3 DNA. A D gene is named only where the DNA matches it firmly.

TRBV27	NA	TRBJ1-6	CASSSQGSYNSPLHF	TGTGCCAGCAGTTCCCAGGGGTCCTATAATTCACCCCTCCACTTT
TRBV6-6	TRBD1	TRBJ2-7	CASSYSGTGPYEQYF	TGTGCCAGCAGTTATTCCGGGACAGGCCCCTACGAGCAGTACTTC
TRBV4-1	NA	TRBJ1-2	CASSQGGDLYTF	TGCGCCAGCAGCCAAGGGGGGGATCTCTACACCTTC
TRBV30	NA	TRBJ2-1	CAWSGGFRDNEQFF	TGTGCCTGGAGCGGCGGTTTTAGAGACAATGAGCAGTTCTTC
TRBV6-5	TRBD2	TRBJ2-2	CASSPTSLNTGELFF	TGTGCCAGCAGCCCGACTAGCTTGAACACCGGGGAGCTGTTTTTT
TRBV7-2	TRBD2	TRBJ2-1	CASSLGGGYNEQFF	TGTGCCAGCAGCCTCGGGGGGGGTTACAATGAGCAGTTCTTC
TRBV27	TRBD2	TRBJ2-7	CASSTRTSFHEQYF	TGTGCCAGCAGCACACGGACTAGTTTCCACGAGCAGTACTTC
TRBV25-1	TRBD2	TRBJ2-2	CASSVTSVANTGELFF	TGTGCCAGCAGTGTGACTAGCGTCGCGAACACCGGGGAGCTGTTTTTT
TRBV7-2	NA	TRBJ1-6	CASSLNREVGYF	TGTGCCAGCAGCCTAAACCGGGAGGTCGGGTACTTT
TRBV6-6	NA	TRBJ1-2	CASSSGPGQFKGGYTF	TGTGCCAGCAGTTCTGGACCCGGACAGTTCAAAGGAGGCTACACCTTC
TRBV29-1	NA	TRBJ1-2	CSVDTAADGYTF	TGCAGCGTTGACACAGCAGCCGATGGCTACACCTTC
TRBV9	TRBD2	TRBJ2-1	CASSVGGLAGENEQFF	TGTGCCAGCAGCGTAGGTGGCCTAGCGGGGGAGAATGAGCAGTTCTTC
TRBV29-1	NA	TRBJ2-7	CSVARDYEQYF	TGCAGCGTCGCCAGGGATTACGAGCAGTACTTC
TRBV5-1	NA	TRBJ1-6	CASSLAGDSPLHF	TGCGCCAGCAGCTTAGCAGGGGATTCACCCCTCCACTTT
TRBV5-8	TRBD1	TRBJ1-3	CASSAGTASGNTIYF	TGTGCCAGCAGCGCAGGGACAGCCTCTGGAAACACCATATATTTT
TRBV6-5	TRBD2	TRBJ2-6	CASSYAGAGANVLTF	TGTGCCAGCAGTTACGCGGGGGCTGGGGCCAACGTCCTGACTTTC
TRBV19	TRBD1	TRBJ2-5	CASRKTGVQETQYF	TGTGCCAGTAGGAAAACAGGGGTCCAAGAGACCCAGTACTTC
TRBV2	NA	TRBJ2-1	CARGGYNEQFF	TGTGCCAGGGGGGGTTACAATGAGCAGTTCTTC
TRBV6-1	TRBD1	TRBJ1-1	CASSWDRPSEAFF	TGTGCCAGCAGCTGGGACAGGCCCTCTGAAGCTTTCTTT
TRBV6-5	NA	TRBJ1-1	CASSLGMGAEAFF	TGTGCCAGCAGTCTGGGGATGGGAGCTGAAGCTTTCTTT
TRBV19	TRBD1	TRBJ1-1	CAREGALAEAFF	TGTGCCAGGGAGGGGGCCCTCGCTGAAGCTTTCTTT
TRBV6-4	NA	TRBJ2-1	CASSDDSGVQQFF	TGTGCCAGCAGTGACGACTCGGGGGTCCAGCAGTTCTTC
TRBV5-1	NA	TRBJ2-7	CASSISHSSYEQSF	TGCGCCAGCAGCATCAGTCACAGCTCCTACGAGCAGTCCTTC
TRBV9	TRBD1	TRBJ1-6	CASGDRANSPLHF	TGTGCCAGCGGGGACAGGGCTAATTCACCCCTCCACTTT
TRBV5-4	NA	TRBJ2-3	CASSFGGGTSTDTQYF	TGTGCCAGCAGCTTTGGTGGCGGTACTAGCACAGATACGCAGTATTTT
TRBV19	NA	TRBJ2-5	CASSPPRRTASDQETQYF	TGTGCCAGTAGTCCGCCCCGACGGACAGCTTCTGACCAAGAGACCCAGTACTTC
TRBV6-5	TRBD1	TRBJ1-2	CASSHSGTGAYGYTF	TGTGCCAGCAGCCACTCCGGGACAGGGGCTTATGGCTACACCTTC
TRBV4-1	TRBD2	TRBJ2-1	CASSYLAGGSYNEQFF	TGCGCCAGCAGCTATCTAGCGGGGGGGTCCTACAATGAGCAGTTCTTC
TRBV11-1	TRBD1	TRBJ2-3	CASSRLTGGGRDTQYF	TGTGCCAGCAGCCGTCTTACAGGGGGCGGTCGGGATACGCAGTATTTT
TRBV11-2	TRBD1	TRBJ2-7	CASSLGDRTGDEQYF	TGTGCCAGCAGCTTAGGGGATCGGACAGGGGACGAGCAGTACTTC
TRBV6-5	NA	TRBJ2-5	CASSYDRGRETQYF	TGTGCCAGCAGTTACGATAGGGGTCGGGAGACCCAGTACTTC
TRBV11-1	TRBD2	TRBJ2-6	CASSLSVLAGYSGANVLTF	TGTGCCAGCAGCCTAAGCGTATTAGCGGGATACTCTGGGGCCAACGTCCTGACTTTC
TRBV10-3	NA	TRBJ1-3	CAISLADSGNTIYF	TGTGCCATCAGTTTGGCAGACTCTGGAAACACCATATATTTT
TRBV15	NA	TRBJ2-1	CATSRNTGGLQFF	TGTGCCACCAGCAGAAACACAGGCGGTCTCCAGTTCTTC
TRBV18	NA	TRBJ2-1	CASSKRGGPNEQFF	TGTGCCAGCTCAAAGAGAGGGGGACCCAATGAGCAGTTCTTC
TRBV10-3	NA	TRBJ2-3	CAISAVDTQYF	TGTGCCATCAGTGCGGTAGATACGCAGTATTTT
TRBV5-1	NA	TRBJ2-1	CASSLTGSSYNEQFF	TGCGCCAGCAGCTTGACGGGTAGCTCCTACAATGAGCAGTTCTTC
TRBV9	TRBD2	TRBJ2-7	CASSRTSGVSYEQYF	TGTGCCAGCAGCCGAACTAGCGGGGTATCCTACGAGCAGTACTTC
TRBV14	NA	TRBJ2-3	CASSQDVGPRTDTQYF	TGTGCCAGCAGCCAAGATGTGGGCCCCCGTACAGATACGCAGTATTTT
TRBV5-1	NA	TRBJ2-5	CASSLARGKETQYF	TGCGCCAGCAGCTTGGCCAGAGGGAAAGAGACCCAGTACTTC
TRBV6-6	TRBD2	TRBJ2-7	CASSWTSGSEQYF	TGTGCCAGCAGTTGGACTAGCGGGAGCGAGCAGTACTTC
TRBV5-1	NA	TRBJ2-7	CASSEAEAYEQYF	TGCGCCAGCAGCGAAGCCGAGGCCTACGAGCAGTACTTC
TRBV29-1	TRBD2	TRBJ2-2	CSVGVSAGGSGELFF	TGCAGCGTTGGGGTGTCAGCGGGAGGTTCCGGGGAGCTGTTTTTT
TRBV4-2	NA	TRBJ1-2	CASSQDPRTTRGYTF	TGTGCCAGCAGCCAAGATCCTCGGACAACCCGGGGCTACACCTTC
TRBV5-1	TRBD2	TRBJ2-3	CASSWSGRATDTQYF	TGCGCCAGCAGCTGGAGCGGGAGGGCGACAGATACGCAGTATTTT
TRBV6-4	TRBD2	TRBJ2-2	CASRRLADTGELFF	TGTGCCAGCAGACGTCTAGCGGACACCGGGGAGCTGTTTTTT
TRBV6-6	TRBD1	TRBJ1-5	CASRSGQGIYQPQHF	TGTGCCAGCAGGTCCGGACAGGGGATATATCAGCCCCAGCATTTT
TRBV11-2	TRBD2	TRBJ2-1	CATQGLADDNEQFF	TGTGCCACACAGGGACTAGCCGATGACAATGAGCAGTTCTTC
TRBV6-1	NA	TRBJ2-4	CASSLTGLDKNIQYF	TGTGCCAGCAGTCTGACAGGTCTGGACAAAAACATTCAGTACTTC
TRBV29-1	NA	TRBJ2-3	CSVEGGVADTQYF	TGCAGCGTTGAAGGGGGGGTAGCAGATACGCAGTATTTT
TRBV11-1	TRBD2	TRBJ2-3	CASSLAGPSGGVYF	TGTGCCAGCAGCTTAGCGGGTCCTAGCGGGGGGGTGTATTTT
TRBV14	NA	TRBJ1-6	CASSRDQGYNSPLHF	TGTGCCAGCAGCCGAGACCAGGGATATAATTCACCCCTCCACTTT
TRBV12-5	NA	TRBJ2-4	CASGLPQGSKNIQYF	TGTGCTAGTGGTTTACCACAGGGATCCAAAAACATTCAGTACTTC
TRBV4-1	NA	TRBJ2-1	CASSQPGTSGEQFF	TGCGCCAGCAGCCAACCTGGGACTTCGGGTGAGCAGTTCTTC
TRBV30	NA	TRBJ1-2	CAYADGYYGYTF	TGTGCCTATGCTGACGGGTACTATGGCTACACCTTC
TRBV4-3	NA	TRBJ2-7	CASSQEGQPYEQYF	TGCGCCAGCAGCCAAGAAGGACAGCCCTACGAGCAGTACTTC
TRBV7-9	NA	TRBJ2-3	CASSSWRDGSTDTQYF	TGTGCCAGCAGCTCATGGCGGGACGGGAGCACAGATACGCAGTATTTT
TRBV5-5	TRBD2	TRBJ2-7	CASSYRTSGPYEQYF	TGTGCCAGCAGTTACAGGACTAGCGGACCGTACGAGCAGTACTTC
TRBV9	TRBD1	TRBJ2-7	CASSVGDRGHEQYF	TGTGCCAGCAGCGTAGGGGACAGGGGTCACGAGCAGTACTTC